This TCR beta chain stems from a study of beta chain features in type 1 diabetes. Across the study: Cell yields, age and gender were similar between patients and healthy donors.

A CD45RO/CCR7/CD25/CD127/CD95/CD27 panel sorted naive, central memory, regulatory and stem cell-like memory CD4+ cells. Notes on the study in general: VDJ junctions from patients with type 1 diabetes contained fewer insertions and more deletions. Shorter TCRB CDR3s, moderately but significantly so, were found in Type 1 diabetes patients in all four CD4+ subsets.

The sequenced template was cDNA made from the entire isolated RNA. Here immunoSEQ multiplex PCR was the method, and the copy in TCRdb shows in-frame clones only, minus some. The sample lists 90,000 to 110,000 clones; roughly 43% were seen once. The CDR3 spans 14 residues. In this sample, this clone turned up a few times. Its target is not known. The sequencing sample was made of stem cell memory CD4+ T cells from blood. The TCR sequence derives from a woman under 30 in good health. The chain uses TRBV12-2 and TRBJ2-7; TRBD2, the table's D call, lacks a check against the DNA. TRBV12-2 is labeled a pseudogene. CDR3 nucleotide sequence: TGTGCAAGTCGCCCAAACGGGGGGCTCGGCGAGCAGTACTTC. Protein sequence: CASRPNGGLGEQYF.